A single TCR beta chain is shown here with its context. As yet, its antigen is unknown. Gene names denote mouse genes. Coverage ceases 1 residue before the CDR3 finishes, and the germline J gene fills in the end. This specimen belongs to a study of tissue T cells after allogeneic stem cell transplantation. Study results and caveats: Shared clones across patients were few; motif clustering revealed tissue-specific shared signatures. The study did not identify alloreactive or antigen-specific tissue TCRs, and some clones might be persisting host cells.

Germline CDR1 and CDR2: SGHSA and FRNQAP. Trimming stripped 0 bases from V and 7 bases from J, with 13 bases between. The CDR3 is made up of 14 amino acids. Clones were sequenced by immunoSEQ multiplex PCR, and TCRdb holds only the in-frame ones, with some missing. The sample contains roughly 6,600 clones, less than 50% of which appear only once. The time point denotes: mouse harvest day 7 after allogeneic transplant. Tail vein injection delivered 10^7 T-cell-depleted bone marrow cells and 10^6 splenic CD5+ T cells. Sequenced material: lymph node tissue. V usage is TRBV16 and J usage is TRBJ2-7; D is possibly TRBD2 (8 bases). This sequence originates from a female BALB/c mouse given C57BL/6 T cells with graft-versus-host disease after an allogeneic hematopoietic cell transplant. The CDR3 protein is CASSLDQGGAEQYF. The sequenced CDR3 bases are TGTGCAAGCAGCTTAGATCAGGGGGGGGCGGAACAGTAC.